This passage covers 24 T cell receptor beta chains from one sample sequenced in a study of radiotherapy plus CTLA-4 blockade in lung cancer. Sequencing was performed with immunoSEQ multiplex PCR; in TCRdb, only in-frame clones are kept and a portion is missing. Among 25,000 to 35,000 clones listed, 75% to 90% were seen once. The material sequenced was peripheral blood, taken from a patient treated with radiotherapy plus ipilimumab. The receptors were sampled from a human donor with non-small cell lung cancer that progressed on radiotherapy plus ipilimumab.

The J gene is TRBJ1-5, the V gene TRBV6-6, with D maybe TRBD1 (5 bases). V lost 3 bases, J lost 4 bases, and 16 bases lay in between. Germline values: CDR1 MNHNY, CDR2 SVGAGI (reference sequence). This CDR3 region has 16 residues. The CDR3 nucleotides read TGTGCCAGCAGTTATTTTCCAGGGCAGAGGAATCAGCCCCAGCATTTT. Translation gives CASSYFPGQRNQPQHF.

This sequence joins TRBV27 and TRBJ2-7; 9 bases are shared with TRBD1. With 2 bases clipped from V and 7 bases from J, the junction kept 9 bases outside the gene matches. Germline V gene lookup returns CDR1 MNHEY and CDR2 SMNVEV (reference sequence). The CDR3 is made up of 15 amino acids. CDR3 bases: TGTGCCAGCAGTTTACCGGGACAGGGTGTTGAAGAGCAGTACTTC. Translation: CASSLPGQGVEEQYF.

The rearrangement links TRBV2 to TRBJ2-2; a weak D match, TRBD1 (6 bases). The length of the CDR3 is 18 residues. Trimming removed 4 bases from V and 7 bases from J, with 25 bases in between. The V gene's germline CDR1 is SNHLY and CDR2 FYNNEI. The chain's CDR3 is CASSVLQGPGWKIGELFF. CDR3 bases: TGTGCCAGCAGTGTCCTACAGGGCCCTGGGTGGAAAATCGGGGAGCTGTTTTTT. The full variable domain, completed using reference TRBV2 and TRBJ2-2, is EPEVTQTPSHQVTQMGQEVILRCVPISNHLYFYWYRQILGQKVEFLVSFYNNEISEKSEIFDDQFSVERPDGSNFTLKIRSTKLEDSAMYFCASSVLQGPGWKIGELFFGEGSRLTVL.

This clone was seen once. The chain carries TRBV6-5 and TRBJ1-2; D ambiguous. V was cut by 5 bases and J by 4 bases, with 8 bases left in between. This CDR3 spans 12 amino acids. The germline V gene encodes CDR1 MNHEY and CDR2 SVGAGI. CDR3 sequence (DNA): TGTGCCAGCAGTCCCGAGGGCTATGGCTACACCTTC. Translation gives CASSPEGYGYTF.

This clone appeared a few times. This chain links TRBV18 with TRBJ1-1; 7 bases are a match to TRBD1. The CDR3 length is 14 residues. The V and J ends lost 4 bases and 2 bases, in that order; junction bases with no gene match: 4. CDR1 and CDR2 from the germline V gene are KGHSH and LQKENI. The CDR3 reads CASSLQGGNTEAFF. In DNA, the CDR3 is TGTGCCAGCTCACTTCAAGGGGGCAACACTGAAGCTTTCTTT. Complete variable domain (other parts from reference TRBV18 and TRBJ1-1): NAGVMQNPRHLVRRRGQEARLRCSPMKGHSHVYWYRQLPEEGLKFMVYLQKENIIDESGMPKERFSAEFPKEGPSILRIQQVVRGDSAAYFCASSLQGGNTEAFFGQGTRLTVV.

The rearrangement links TRBV5-1 to TRBJ2-3, with 9 bases matching TRBD2. Germline CDR1 reads SGHRS; CDR2 reads YFSETQ. The CDR3 is 16 residues long. The junction had 12 bases not matched to a gene; V was cut back by 6 bases and J by 4 bases. The CDR3 nucleotides read TGCGCCAGCACTCCCCTGGTTAGCGGGGGCGCAGATACGCAGTATTTT. Encoded protein: CASTPLVSGGADTQYF.

This clone appeared a few times. The V gene is TRBV7-2, the J gene TRBJ2-5, with 8 bases aligning to TRBD2. CDR3 size: 14 residues. The germline V gene has CDR1 SGHTA and CDR2 FQGNSA. The ends lost 4 bases at V and 5 bases at J; junction bases unmatched: 6. CDR3 residues: CASSYGTSRETQYF. For the CDR3, the DNA is TGTGCCAGCAGCTACGGGACTAGTCGGGAGACCCAGTACTTC.

The gene calls are TRBV5-1 and TRBJ1-1, with unresolved D. The germline gives CDR1 SGHRS, CDR2 YFSETQ. The CDR3 covers 13 residues. V was trimmed by 0 bases and J by 3 bases, leaving 6 bases between them. The CDR3 DNA sequence: TGCGCCAGCAGCTTGGGGGGAGACACTGAAGCTTTCTTT. This codes for CASSLGGDTEAFF.

This rearrangement joins TRBV18 to TRBJ1-2, with TRBD1 identical over 7 bases. The length of the CDR3 is 14 residues. CDR1 and CDR2 (germline): KGHSH, LQKENI. Trimming removed 3 bases from V and 3 bases from J; junction bases left unmatched: 4. The CDR3 spells CASSPTGSDYGYTF. The CDR3 DNA reads as TGTGCCAGCTCACCGACAGGGTCAGACTATGGCTACACCTTC. The whole variable domain, filled in from reference TRBV18 and TRBJ1-2, reads NAGVMQNPRHLVRRRGQEARLRCSPMKGHSHVYWYRQLPEEGLKFMVYLQKENIIDESGMPKERFSAEFPKEGPSILRIQQVVRGDSAAYFCASSPTGSDYGYTFGSGTRLTVV.

This chain joins TRBV7-9 and TRBJ1-2; 9 nucleotides match TRBD1. V gave up 5 bases and J gave up 5 bases; unmatched junction bases: 9. CDR3 length: 15 amino acids. Germline CDR1 SEHNR, CDR2 FQNEAQ (reference sequence). CDR3 region: CASSPRTGAWYGYTF. The CDR3 nucleotides are TGTGCCAGCAGCCCCAGGACAGGGGCTTGGTATGGCTACACCTTC.

V and J are TRBV7-2 and TRBJ2-1; 11 bases are shared with TRBD2. Germline CDR1 is SGHTA and CDR2 is FQGNSA. This CDR3 contains 15 residues. Germline trimming cut 5 bases from V and 4 bases from J; bases unmatched to any gene: 4. The CDR3 sequence is CASSPGLAVYNEQFF. CDR3 nucleotide sequence: TGTGCCAGCAGCCCGGGACTAGCGGTTTACAATGAGCAGTTCTTC.

This clone showed up just a few times. This chain joins TRBV4-1 and TRBJ2-1; D is unresolved. This CDR3 has 17 amino acids. Germline CDR1 MGHRA, CDR2 YSYEKL. The V end was cut by 4 bases, the J end by 1 base, with 17 bases between. CDR3 region: CASSLPRLVRSYNEQFF. CDR3 nucleotides: TGCGCCAGCAGCCTCCCGAGACTCGTTAGATCCTACAATGAGCAGTTCTTC.

The chain joins TRBV7-2 to TRBJ2-1, with D maybe TRBD1 (5 bases). The germline V gene has CDR1 SGHTA and CDR2 FQGNSA. This CDR3 is 15 amino acids long. The V and J ends lost 2 bases and 2 bases respectively, with 10 bases between them. DNA of the CDR3: TGTGCCAGCAGCTTACAAGGGGCGACCTACAATGAGCAGTTCTTC. Encoded protein: CASSLQGATYNEQFF.

This clone was detected only a few times. V usage is TRBV10-1 and J usage is TRBJ2-7; 7 positions agree with TRBD1. V dropped 6 bases and J dropped 6; count of bases not matched to a gene: 8. This CDR3 contains 13 residues. Germline CDR1 and CDR2: WNHNN and SYGVQD (reference sequence). CDR3 amino acids: CASSPGQVAEQYF. For the CDR3, the DNA is TGCGCCAGCAGCCCAGGACAGGTAGCCGAGCAGTACTTC.

The V call is TRBV20-1, the J call TRBJ2-3; D is possibly TRBD2 (5 bases). V lost 5 bases and J 5 bases, leaving 8 bases between the germline ends. The length of the CDR3 is 11 residues. From germline, CDR1 is DFQATT and CDR2 SNEGSKA (reference sequence). CDR3 nucleotide sequence: TGCAGTGCTCGACTATTAGATACGCAGTATTTT. Amino acids: CSARLLDTQYF.

The chain is built from TRBV15 and TRBJ2-7; D possibly corresponds to TRBD1 (6 bases). The germline V and J ends were trimmed by 0 bases and 4 bases, with 13 bases remaining between them. CDR3 length: 15 amino acids. The germline CDR1 and CDR2 sequences are LNHNV and YYDKDF (reference sequence). The CDR3 sequence is CATSRDRTGSYEQYF. CDR3 sequence (DNA): TGTGCCACCAGCAGAGATCGCACAGGGTCTTACGAGCAGTACTTC.

The chain has TRBV19 and TRBJ1-2, with D unclear. There are 14 residues in the CDR3. Trimming removed 4 bases at V and 2 bases at J, with 11 bases between. Germline-derived CDR1 and CDR2 are LNHDA and SQIVND (reference sequence). The CDR3 region is CASSTVTGNYGYTF. Here the CDR3 DNA reads TGTGCCAGTAGTACTGTCACCGGGAACTATGGCTACACCTTC. The entire variable domain, with the rest obtained from reference TRBV19 and TRBJ1-2, is as follows: DGGITQSPKYLFRKEGQNVTLSCEQNLNHDAMYWYRQDPGQGLRLIYYSQIVNDFQKGDIAEGYSVSREKKESFPLTVTSAQKNPTAFYLCASSTVTGNYGYTFGSGTRLTVV.

The chain is built from TRBV19 and TRBJ1-4; TRBD1 might be the D (5 bases). This CDR3 contains 16 residues. Trimming cost V 5 bases and J 7 bases, with 20 bases left between them. Germline V CDR1 and CDR2: LNHDA, SQIVND (reference sequence). Here the CDR3 reads CASSLPIAWGGEKLFF. The CDR3 nucleotides read TGTGCCAGTAGTCTCCCCATCGCTTGGGGCGGTGAAAAACTGTTTTTT.

The V gene is TRBV7-3, the J gene TRBJ2-2; 8 nucleotides line up with TRBD2. There are 18 residues in the CDR3. Trimming removed 5 bases from V and 1 base from J; junction bases left unmatched: 12. The germline V gene has CDR1 SGHTA and CDR2 FQGTGA. In DNA form, the CDR3 reads TGTGCCAGCAGCCCACTCCCCCTGGGACTAGGGAACACCGGGGAGCTGTTTTTT. It yields the protein CASSPLPLGLGNTGELFF.

With regard to this clone: At one end the junction does not follow the germline gene, possibly because of a read error. The chain couples TRBV4-1 to TRBJ2-5, with 11 bases fitting TRBD2. CDR3 length: 17 amino acids. Per germline, CDR1 MGHRA and CDR2 YSYEKL. The CDR3 region is CASSQETFTSGGGLKHF. The DNA of the CDR3 is TGCGCCAGCAGCCAGGAGACCTTTACTAGCGGGGGAGGCCTCAAGCACTTC.

This clone was counted a single time. The chain uses TRBV18 and TRBJ2-3, with 13 bases aligning to TRBD2. Unmatched junction bases numbered 1, after V lost 0 bases and J lost 4 bases. From germline, CDR1 is KGHSH and CDR2 LQKENI. This CDR3 comprises 16 residues. The CDR3 reads CASSPPGLAGPDTQYF. In DNA form, the CDR3 reads TGTGCCAGCTCACCACCGGGACTAGCGGGGCCAGATACGCAGTATTTT. The entire variable domain, with the rest obtained from reference TRBV18 and TRBJ2-3, is as follows: NAGVMQNPRHLVRRRGQEARLRCSPMKGHSHVYWYRQLPEEGLKFMVYLQKENIIDESGMPKERFSAEFPKEGPSILRIQQVVRGDSAAYFCASSPPGLAGPDTQYFGPGTRLTVL.

This chain connects TRBV5-6 to TRBJ2-7, with TRBD1 identical over 9 bases. The length of the CDR3 is 13 residues. The junction had 1 base not matched to a gene; V was cut back by 3 bases and J by 3 bases. The germline CDR1 and CDR2 sequences are SGHDT and YYEEEE. In nucleotides, the CDR3 is TGTGCCAGCAGCTGGGGACAGGGCTACGAGCAGTACTTC. It specifies CASSWGQGYEQYF.

The chain joins TRBV9 to TRBJ2-3; TRBD2 agrees at 9 bases. Germline V CDR1 and CDR2: SGDLS, YYNGEE. Trimming at V came to 3 bases and at J to 5 bases, leaving 10 bases not matched to a gene. The CDR3 has 16 residues. CDR3 DNA: TGTGCCAGCAGCGATATAAGCGGGGGGAGTGTAGATACGCAGTATTTT. Protein sequence: CASSDISGGSVDTQYF.

The chain carries TRBV9 and TRBJ2-2; D perhaps matches TRBD1 (5 bases). CDR3 length: 17 amino acids. CDR1 and CDR2 from the germline V gene are SGDLS and YYNGEE. V was trimmed by 2 bases and J by 1 base, leaving 15 bases between them. CDR3 region: CASSVRAIDRNTGELFF. The CDR3 nucleotides read TGTGCCAGCAGCGTTCGGGCAATAGACAGGAACACCGGGGAGCTGTTTTTT.